The rows below give T cell receptor beta chains drawn from one sample of a study of vaccination and CD4 T cells after COVID-19. A single record per CDR3 protein comes from TCRdb applying MiXCR to the PCR reads. The profile shows 15,000 or so distinct CDR3 sequences, approximately 52% of them singletons. Their antigen targets remain unknown. Input material: CD4+ T cells from blood, cultured in vitro. Receptors were obtained from a human donor who had recovered from COVID-19. Each CDR3 is given with its conserved first and last residue. The D gene is left open where the match is weak. Clone size is given for some rows only: seen once, a few or many times, or a class if the clone is expanded.

V gene	clone size	J gene	D gene	CDR3 protein	CDR3 DNA
TRBV18	-	TRBJ2-2	-	CASSPRDALNTGELFF	TGTGCCAGCTCACCTCGGGACGCCTTGAACACCGGGGAGCTGTTTTTT
TRBV7-6	-	TRBJ2-3	-	CASSWDPGDTQYF	TGTGCCAGCAGCTGGGACCCGGGGGATACGCAGTATTTT
TRBV7-8	few	TRBJ2-3	-	CASSLSRGTDTQYF	TGTGCCAGCAGCTTAAGTCGCGGCACAGATACGCAGTATTTT
TRBV10-3	-	TRBJ1-5	TRBD1	CAIRPGTEDQPQHF	TGTGCCATCAGACCCGGGACAGAGGATCAGCCCCAGCATTTT
TRBV20-1	-	TRBJ1-2	-	CSAEEVGPNYGYTF	TGCAGTGCCGAGGAAGTAGGGCCTAACTATGGCTACACCTTC
TRBV12-3/TRBV12-4	few	TRBJ1-5	-	CASSLDYRTTQHF	TGTGCCAGCAGTTTGGACTATAGGACTACCCAGCATTTT
TRBV20-1	-	TRBJ1-1	-	CSVRNTEAFF	TGCAGTGTTAGGAACACTGAAGCTTTCTTT
TRBV5-1	-	TRBJ1-2	TRBD1	CASSPQGAYGYTF	TGCGCCAGCAGCCCCCAGGGGGCCTATGGCTACACCTTC
TRBV7-2	-	TRBJ2-5	TRBD1	CASSVWLPGQGKETQYF	TGTGCCAGCAGCGTTTGGCTCCCGGGACAGGGGAAGGAGACCCAGTACTTC
TRBV27	few	TRBJ1-5	-	CATRLTSYGNQPQHF	TGTGCCACACGTCTAACCTCTTATGGAAATCAGCCCCAGCATTTT
TRBV4-1	-	TRBJ2-3	TRBD2	CASSQDGAGVNTDTQYF	TGCGCCAGCAGCCAAGATGGTGCGGGAGTAAACACAGATACGCAGTATTTT
TRBV6-2/TRBV6-3	-	TRBJ2-5	-	CASSPYRAETQYF	TGTGCCAGCAGCCCATACAGGGCCGAGACCCAGTACTTC
TRBV12-3/TRBV12-4	-	TRBJ2-7	TRBD2	CASSPGLAAQYF	TGTGCCAGCAGTCCGGGACTAGCCGCGCAGTACTTC
TRBV24-1	few	TRBJ2-2	TRBD2	CATSGGRPGELFF	TGTGCCACCAGTGGCGGGAGGCCCGGGGAGCTGTTTTTT
TRBV7-2	few	TRBJ2-5	-	CASSLGAGSYQETQYF	TGTGCCAGCAGCTTAGGGGCAGGGTCGTACCAAGAGACCCAGTACTTC
TRBV5-1	-	TRBJ2-2	-	CASSLDRATGELFF	TGCGCCAGCAGCTTGGACAGGGCCACCGGGGAGCTGTTTTTT
TRBV20-1	-	TRBJ2-3	TRBD2	CSARAGTSGSTDTQYF	TGCAGTGCTAGAGCGGGGACTAGCGGGAGCACAGATACGCAGTATTTT
TRBV27	-	TRBJ2-7	TRBD2	CASWGAGEAYEQYF	TGTGCCAGCTGGGGAGCGGGAGAAGCTTACGAGCAGTACTTC
TRBV5-5	-	TRBJ2-5	-	CASSLEETQYF	TGTGCCAGCAGCTTGGAAGAGACCCAGTACTTC
TRBV12-3/TRBV12-4	-	TRBJ2-7	TRBD1	CATLPPGQGYYEQYF	TGTGCCACCCTCCCCCCGGGACAGGGCTACTACGAGCAGTACTTC
TRBV20-1	-	TRBJ2-1	TRBD1	CSARADRGRNNEQFF	TGCAGTGCTAGAGCGGACAGGGGAAGAAACAATGAGCAGTTCTTC
TRBV11-2	few	TRBJ2-5	-	CASSLERVETQYF	TGTGCCAGCAGCTTAGAACGGGTAGAGACCCAGTACTTC
TRBV20-1	-	TRBJ2-1	-	CSAPVLSGLTYNEQFF	TGCAGTGCCCCTGTGTTGAGCGGGTTGACCTACAATGAGCAGTTCTTC
TRBV20-1	few	TRBJ1-1	TRBD1	CSVRQGGDPLGTEAFF	TGCAGTGTCCGACAGGGCGGTGATCCCTTGGGCACTGAAGCTTTCTTT
TRBV11-2	few	TRBJ2-5	TRBD1	CASSLDARQGIETQYF	TGTGCCAGCAGCTTAGATGCGCGACAGGGGATAGAGACCCAGTACTTC
TRBV18	-	TRBJ2-7	-	CASSPGGGAYEQYF	TGTGCCAGCTCACCGGGGGGAGGAGCCTACGAGCAGTACTTC
TRBV5-1	-	TRBJ2-7	-	CASSLNWEYEQYF	TGCGCCAGCAGCTTGAATTGGGAATACGAGCAGTACTTC
TRBV27	-	TRBJ1-2	-	CASRTGLDYGYTF	TGTGCCAGCAGGACAGGATTGGACTATGGCTACACCTTC
TRBV7-2	-	TRBJ2-1	-	CASSGRTGPNNEQFF	TGTGCCAGCAGCGGGAGGACAGGCCCCAACAATGAGCAGTTCTTC
TRBV30	-	TRBJ1-3	-	CAWSVRGILGNTIYF	TGTGCCTGGAGTGTACGGGGTATACTAGGAAACACCATATATTTT
TRBV27	-	TRBJ2-3	-	CARPVGTPTDTQYF	TGTGCCAGACCTGTAGGGACCCCCACAGATACGCAGTATTTT
TRBV15	-	TRBJ2-1	-	CATSRGGQGRNEQFF	TGTGCCACCAGCAGAGGGGGGCAGGGTCGCAATGAGCAGTTCTTC
TRBV3-1	-	TRBJ2-3	TRBD1	CASSLQGSGTGFSTDTQYF	TGTGCCAGCAGCCTTCAGGGGAGCGGGACAGGGTTCAGCACAGATACGCAGTATTTT
TRBV2	-	TRBJ2-3	-	CASKREKTDTQYF	TGTGCCAGCAAGAGAGAAAAGACAGATACGCAGTATTTT
TRBV7-2	-	TRBJ1-6	-	CASSLFHLNNSPLHF	TGTGCCAGCAGCTTATTCCACCTCAATAATTCACCCCTCCACTTT
TRBV11-2	-	TRBJ2-7	-	CASSLVGPGLLYF	TGTGCCAGCAGCTTAGTGGGGCCGGGACTCCTGTACTTC
TRBV10-2	-	TRBJ2-7	TRBD2	CASSGLDFREQYF	TGCGCCAGCTCCGGACTAGACTTTAGAGAGCAGTACTTC
TRBV7-3	-	TRBJ1-5	-	CASSLNQRTAHQPQHF	TGTGCCAGCAGCTTAAATCAGCGGACAGCTCATCAGCCCCAGCATTTT
TRBV5-8	-	TRBJ1-5	-	CASSLGRPNQPQHF	TGTGCCAGCAGCTTGGGACGTCCAAATCAGCCCCAGCATTTT
TRBV7-8	few	TRBJ2-2	-	CASSSQAGNTGELFF	TGTGCCAGCAGCTCCCAGGCGGGGAACACCGGGGAGCTGTTTTTT
TRBV6-5	few	TRBJ1-6	-	CASSYLGKALHF	TGTGCCAGCAGTTACCTGGGGAAGGCCCTCCACTTT
TRBV6-1	once	TRBJ2-2	-	CASTQTGNTGELFF	TGTGCCAGCACCCAGACAGGGAACACCGGGGAGCTGTTTTTT
TRBV6-1	few	TRBJ2-2	-	CASSGVVNTGELFF	TGTGCCAGCAGTGGAGTAGTAAACACCGGGGAGCTGTTTTTT
TRBV6-4	few	TRBJ1-2	-	CASSRAGNYGYTF	TGTGCCAGCAGTCGAGCAGGGAACTATGGCTACACCTTC
TRBV27	-	TRBJ1-2	-	CASSFNPPSGNYGYTF	TGTGCCAGCAGTTTTAACCCCCCTTCGGGGAACTATGGCTACACCTTC
TRBV10-3	-	TRBJ1-1	-	CAISVRGNTEAFF	TGTGCCATCAGTGTGAGGGGGAACACTGAAGCTTTCTTT
TRBV14	-	TRBJ1-2	TRBD1	CASSFRQGAVYGYTF	TGTGCCAGCAGCTTTCGACAGGGGGCTGTTTATGGCTACACCTTC
TRBV20-1	-	TRBJ2-1	-	CSARHLVGNEQFF	TGCAGTGCTAGACATCTAGTCGGGAATGAGCAGTTCTTC
TRBV11-2	-	TRBJ1-1	-	CASSSRQRLANTEAFF	TGTGCCAGCAGCTCGAGGCAGCGACTGGCGAACACTGAAGCTTTCTTT
TRBV12-3/TRBV12-4	-	TRBJ1-6	-	CASSLRRGPGNSPLHF	TGTGCCAGCAGTTTAAGGCGGGGGCCGGGAAATTCACCCCTCCACTTT
TRBV7-8	once	TRBJ2-7	-	CASSARETADEQYF	TGTGCCAGCAGCGCCCGGGAGACGGCCGACGAGCAGTACTTC
TRBV19	-	TRBJ1-1	-	CASTAVPTRTEAFF	TGTGCCAGTACCGCTGTGCCGACGAGGACTGAAGCTTTCTTT
TRBV7-2	-	TRBJ1-1	TRBD1	CASSSSTGITEAFF	TGTGCCAGCAGCTCATCGACAGGGATCACTGAAGCTTTCTTT